In its sample, the clone carrying this TCR beta chain was seen a few times. Its antigen is as yet unknown. A junction boundary mismatches the germline segment, possibly from a read error. The sample originates from a study of cytomegalovirus exposure and HLA in healthy donors. Study-wide results and limits: A further, later analysis showed that HLA-associated TCR beta chains (compared with equally common others) were more clonally expanded. For most TCR beta V segments, an earlier analysis put the productive rate at about 90% or about 30% of the time. Associated with cytomegalovirus, according to the listing, were 150 to 200 TCR beta chains.

This CDR3 has 15 residues. Looked up from germline, CDR1 is SSHAT and CDR2 is FNYEAQ (reference sequence). PCR amplification relied on 60 Vbeta primers (plus 13 Jbeta primers). Sequencing was performed with immunoSEQ multiplex PCR; in TCRdb, only in-frame clones are kept and a portion is missing. The profile shows approximately 190,000 clones, about 13% of them singletons. V usage is TRBV7-7 and J usage is TRBJ2-2; D might be TRBD1 (6 bases). The sequence was collected from a man aged 45 to 65 in good health and CMV-seropositive. The sample consisted of PBMCs. CDR3 sequence reads: CASSLGTPGAGELFF. CDR3 coding DNA: TGTGCTAGCAGCCTTGGGACACCAGGAGCCGGGGAGCTGTTTTTT.